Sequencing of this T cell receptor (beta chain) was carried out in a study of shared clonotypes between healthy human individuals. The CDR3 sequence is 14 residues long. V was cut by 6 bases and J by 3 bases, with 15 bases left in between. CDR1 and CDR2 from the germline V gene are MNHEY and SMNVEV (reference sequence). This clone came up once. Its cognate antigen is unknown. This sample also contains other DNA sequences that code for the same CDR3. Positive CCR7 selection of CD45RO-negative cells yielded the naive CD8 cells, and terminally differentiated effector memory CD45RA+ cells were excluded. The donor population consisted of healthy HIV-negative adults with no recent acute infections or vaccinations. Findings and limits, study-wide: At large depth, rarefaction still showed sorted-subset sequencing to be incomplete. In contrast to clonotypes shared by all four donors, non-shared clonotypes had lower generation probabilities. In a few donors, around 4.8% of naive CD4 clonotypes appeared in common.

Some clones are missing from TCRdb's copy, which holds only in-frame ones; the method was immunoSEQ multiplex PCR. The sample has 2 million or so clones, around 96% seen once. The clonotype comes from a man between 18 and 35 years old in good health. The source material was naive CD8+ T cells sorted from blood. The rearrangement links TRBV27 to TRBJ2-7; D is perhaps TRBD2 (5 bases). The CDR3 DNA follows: TGTGCCAGCAGCTTCGGAGGTCCGAACTACGAGCAGTACTTC. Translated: CASSFGGPNYEQYF.